This paragraph reports one TCR beta chain. Germline V gives CDR1 LGHNA, CDR2 YSLEER. This CDR3 comprises 12 residues. V shed 1 base and J shed 7 bases, with 4 bases lying between them. Some clones are missing from TCRdb's copy, which holds only in-frame ones; the method was immunoSEQ multiplex PCR. The table has 100,000 to 150,000 clones, about nine tenths seen once. The data stem from a study of T cell responses to AZD1222 COVID-19 vaccine. This chain links TRBV4-3 with TRBJ2-2, with unresolved D. The clonotype was recovered from an adult in good health. The source was peripheral blood, collected on day 0 of AZD1222 vaccination. CDR3 sequence (DNA): TGCGCCAGCAGCCAAGGGGGCGGGGAGCTGTTTTTT. It codes for CASSQGGGELFF.